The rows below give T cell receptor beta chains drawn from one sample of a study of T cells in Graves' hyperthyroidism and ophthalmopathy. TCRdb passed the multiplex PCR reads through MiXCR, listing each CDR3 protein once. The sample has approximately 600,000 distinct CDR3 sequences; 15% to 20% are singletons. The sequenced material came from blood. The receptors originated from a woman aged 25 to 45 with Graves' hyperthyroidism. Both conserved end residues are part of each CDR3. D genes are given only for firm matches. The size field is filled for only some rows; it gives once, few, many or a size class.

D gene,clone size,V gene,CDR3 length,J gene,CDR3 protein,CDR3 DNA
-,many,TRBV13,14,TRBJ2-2,CASRRWGNTGELFF,TGTGCCAGCAGGAGGTGGGGGAACACCGGGGAGCTGTTTTTT
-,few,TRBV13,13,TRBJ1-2,CASSYQGLGGYTF,TGTGCCAGCAGCTACCAGGGGCTCGGGGGCTACACCTTC
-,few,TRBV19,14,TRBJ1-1,CASSDHRANTEAFF,TGTGCCAGTAGTGATCACAGGGCTAACACTGAAGCTTTCTTT
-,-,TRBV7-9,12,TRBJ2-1,CASSLAAGPQFF,TGTGCCAGCAGCTTAGCAGCAGGGCCGCAGTTCTTC
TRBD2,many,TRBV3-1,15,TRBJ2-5,CASSQVKAGEETQYF,TGTGCCAGCAGCCAAGTAAAAGCGGGGGAAGAGACCCAGTACTTC
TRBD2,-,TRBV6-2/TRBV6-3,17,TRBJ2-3,CASSYSYSGSFTDTQYF,TGTGCCAGCAGTTACTCCTATAGCGGGAGTTTCACAGATACGCAGTATTTT
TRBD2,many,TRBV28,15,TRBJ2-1,CAIQVAGEYGNEQFF,TGTGCCATCCAGGTAGCGGGAGAATATGGTAATGAGCAGTTCTTC
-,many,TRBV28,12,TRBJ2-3,CASRSGTDTQYF,TGTGCCAGCAGGTCCGGCACAGATACGCAGTATTTT
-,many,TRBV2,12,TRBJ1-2,CASSGDSDGYTF,TGTGCCAGCAGTGGCGATTCGGATGGCTACACCTTC
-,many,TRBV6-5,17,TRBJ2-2,CASSYEITGLNTGELFF,TGTGCCAGCAGTTATGAAATTACGGGACTTAACACCGGGGAGCTGTTTTTT
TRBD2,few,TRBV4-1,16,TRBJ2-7,CASSQNPGLATGEQYF,TGCGCCAGCAGCCAAAATCCGGGACTAGCGACTGGGGAGCAGTACTTC
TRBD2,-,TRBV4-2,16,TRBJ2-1,CASSQDIGGLDNEQFF,TGTGCCAGCAGCCAAGATATTGGGGGACTAGACAATGAGCAGTTCTTC
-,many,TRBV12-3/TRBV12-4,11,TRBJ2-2,CASSFKEELFF,TGTGCCAGCAGTTTTAAGGAGGAGCTGTTTTTT
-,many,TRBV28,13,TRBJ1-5,CASRIIQGQPQHF,TGTGCCAGCAGAATCATACAGGGTCAGCCCCAGCATTTT
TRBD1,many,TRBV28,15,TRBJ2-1,CASSLSGTGIYEQFF,TGTGCCAGCAGTTTATCCGGGACAGGGATCTATGAGCAGTTCTTC
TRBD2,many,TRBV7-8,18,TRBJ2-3,CASSLGDLAGVGADTQYF,TGTGCCAGCAGCTTAGGGGACTTAGCGGGAGTGGGCGCAGATACGCAGTATTTT
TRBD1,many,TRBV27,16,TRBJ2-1,CASSPLTGWTYNEQFF,TGTGCCAGCAGTCCTCTGACAGGGTGGACCTACAATGAGCAGTTCTTC
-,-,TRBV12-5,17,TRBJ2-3,CASGLVVGPTGSDTQYF,TGTGCTAGTGGTTTGGTAGTTGGACCCACCGGATCAGATACGCAGTATTTT
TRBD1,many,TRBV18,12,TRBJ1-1,CASSRPQGKAFF,TGTGCCAGCTCACGCCCACAGGGGAAAGCTTTCTTT
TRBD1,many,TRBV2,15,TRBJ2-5,CASSARQGILGTQYF,TGTGCCAGCAGTGCTCGACAGGGAATTTTGGGGACCCAGTACTTC
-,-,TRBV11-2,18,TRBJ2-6,CASSLGAGAGSGANVLTF,TGTGCCAGCAGCTTGGGGGCAGGGGCCGGCTCTGGGGCCAACGTCCTGACTTTC
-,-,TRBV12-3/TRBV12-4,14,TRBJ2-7,CASSTGTYPHEQYF,TGTGCCAGCAGCACCGGGACTTACCCTCACGAGCAGTACTTC
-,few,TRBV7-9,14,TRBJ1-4,CASSSGRLNEKLFF,TGTGCCAGCAGCTCCGGACGCCTTAATGAAAAACTGTTTTTT
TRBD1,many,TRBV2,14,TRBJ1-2,CASTGPGQLSGYTF,TGTGCCAGCACTGGACCGGGACAGTTGTCGGGCTACACCTTC
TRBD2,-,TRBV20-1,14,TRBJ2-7,CSAQSGRSSYEQYF,TGCAGTGCCCAAAGCGGGAGATCCTCCTACGAGCAGTACTTC
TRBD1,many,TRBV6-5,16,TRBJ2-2,CASSYEGQRITGELFF,TGTGCCAGCAGTTACGAGGGACAGAGAATCACCGGGGAGCTGTTTTTT
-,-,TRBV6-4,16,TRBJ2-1,CASSDSAGPGYNEQFF,TGTGCCAGCAGTGACTCGGCGGGACCGGGGTACAATGAGCAGTTCTTC
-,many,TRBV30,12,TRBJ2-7,CACRGYSYEQYF,TGTGCCTGCAGGGGCTACTCCTACGAGCAGTACTTC
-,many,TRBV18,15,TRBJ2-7,CASSPPSSLGYEQYF,TGTGCCAGCTCACCCCCTAGTAGTTTAGGGTACGAGCAGTACTTC
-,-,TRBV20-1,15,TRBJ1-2,CSARKEVQGNYGYTF,TGCAGTGCTAGAAAAGAGGTACAGGGAAACTATGGCTACACCTTC
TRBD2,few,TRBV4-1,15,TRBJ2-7,CASSPGPGGDYEQYF,TGCGCCAGCAGCCCGGGGCCGGGAGGTGATTACGAGCAGTACTTC
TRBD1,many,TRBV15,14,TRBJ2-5,CATSRRQGPETQYF,TGTGCCACCAGTCGACGACAGGGGCCAGAGACCCAGTACTTC
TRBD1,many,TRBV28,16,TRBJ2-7,CASSPIGQGQGYEQYF,TGCGCCAGCAGTCCGATAGGACAGGGGCAGGGGTACGAGCAGTACTTC
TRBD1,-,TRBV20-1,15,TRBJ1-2,CSGSLRTGGDYGYTF,TGCAGTGGCTCACTCAGGACAGGGGGCGACTATGGCTACACCTTC
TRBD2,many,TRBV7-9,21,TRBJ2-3,CASSSLAGTQNLAGSTDTQYF,TGTGCCAGCAGCTCCCTGGCGGGGACACAGAATTTAGCGGGGTCCACAGATACGCAGTATTTT
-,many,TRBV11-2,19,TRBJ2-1,CASSLAALASYGSYNEQFF,TGTGCCAGCAGCTTAGCTGCCCTAGCCTCATACGGCTCCTACAATGAGCAGTTCTTC
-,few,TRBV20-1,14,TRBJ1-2,CSAREGLLGGGYTF,TGCAGTGCTAGGGAAGGTCTATTGGGGGGCGGCTACACCTTC
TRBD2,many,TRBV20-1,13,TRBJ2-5,CSARPSGAETQYF,TGCAGTGCTAGACCCAGCGGGGCAGAGACCCAGTACTTC
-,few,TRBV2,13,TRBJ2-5,CATTGMGQETQYF,TGTGCCACTACAGGGATGGGGCAAGAGACCCAGTACTTC
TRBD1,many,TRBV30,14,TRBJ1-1,CALRQGFRRSEAFF,TGTGCCTTAAGACAGGGCTTTAGACGGTCTGAAGCTTTCTTT
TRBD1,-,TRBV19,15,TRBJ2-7,CASSIRTGWSNEQYF,TGTGCCAGTAGTATAAGGACAGGGTGGTCCAATGAGCAGTACTTC
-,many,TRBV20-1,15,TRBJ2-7,CSARDPGTRGYEQYF,TGCAGTGCTAGAGATCCCGGGACACGGGGGTACGAGCAGTACTTC
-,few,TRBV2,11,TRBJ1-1,CATERGGEAFF,TGTGCCACGGAGCGTGGCGGTGAAGCTTTCTTT
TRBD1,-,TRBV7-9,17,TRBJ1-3,CASSLASGQGRRNTIYF,TGTGCCAGCAGCTTAGCTTCCGGACAGGGACGAAGAAACACCATATATTTT
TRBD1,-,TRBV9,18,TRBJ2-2,CASSGSQGQGPNTGELFF,TGTGCCAGCAGCGGATCCCAGGGACAGGGACCGAACACCGGGGAGCTGTTTTTT
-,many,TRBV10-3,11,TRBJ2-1,CAISESNEQFF,TGTGCCATCAGTGAGTCTAATGAGCAGTTCTTC
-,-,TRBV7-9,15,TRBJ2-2,CASSLPGQLTGELFF,TGTGCCAGCAGCTTACCCGGACAGCTCACCGGGGAGCTGTTTTTT
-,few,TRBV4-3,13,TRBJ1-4,CASSQDGTEKLFF,TGCGCCAGCAGCCAAGATGGAACTGAAAAACTGTTTTTT
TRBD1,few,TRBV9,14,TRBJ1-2,CASSVVTGDYGYTF,TGTGCCAGCAGCGTAGTGACAGGGGACTATGGCTACACCTTC
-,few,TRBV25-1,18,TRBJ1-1,CASTADGPPLGSNTEAFF,TGTGCCAGCACTGCTGATGGGCCCCCCCTGGGGAGTAACACTGAAGCTTTCTTT
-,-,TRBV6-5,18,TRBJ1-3,CASSYSIRSGGIRNTIYF,TGTGCCAGCAGTTACTCGATAAGGTCGGGTGGGATACGAAACACCATATATTTT
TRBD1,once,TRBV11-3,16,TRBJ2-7,CASSPKRDRGPYEQYF,TGTGCCAGCAGCCCCAAGCGGGACAGGGGCCCCTACGAGCAGTACTTC
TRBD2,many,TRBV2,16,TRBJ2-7,CASSDVLAGGPWEQYF,TGTGCCAGCAGTGATGTCCTAGCGGGAGGGCCGTGGGAGCAGTACTTC
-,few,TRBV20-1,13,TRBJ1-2,CSALLETFYGYTF,TGCAGTGCTCTCCTTGAGACGTTCTATGGCTACACCTTC
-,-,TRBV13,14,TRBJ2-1,CASSITTGTDEQFF,TGTGCCAGCAGCATCACTACAGGGACGGATGAGCAGTTCTTC
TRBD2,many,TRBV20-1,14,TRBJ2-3,CSARTSGRTDTQYF,TGCAGTGCTCGGACTAGCGGGAGGACAGATACGCAGTATTTT
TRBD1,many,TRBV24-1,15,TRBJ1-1,CATADRPDRGDRAFF,TGTGCCACCGCAGACAGACCCGACAGGGGAGACCGGGCTTTCTTT
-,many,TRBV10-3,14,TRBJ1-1,CAISVGGANTEAFF,TGTGCCATCAGTGTCGGGGGGGCGAACACTGAAGCTTTCTTT